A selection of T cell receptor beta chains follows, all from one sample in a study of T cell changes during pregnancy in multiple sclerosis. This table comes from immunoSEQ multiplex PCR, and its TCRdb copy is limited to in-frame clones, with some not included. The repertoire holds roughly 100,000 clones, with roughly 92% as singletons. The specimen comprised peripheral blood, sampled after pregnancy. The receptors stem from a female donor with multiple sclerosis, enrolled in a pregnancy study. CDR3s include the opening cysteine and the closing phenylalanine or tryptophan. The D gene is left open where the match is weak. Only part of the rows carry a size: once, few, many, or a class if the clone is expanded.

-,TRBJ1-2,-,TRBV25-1,CASSEYMGQGSGGYTF,TGTGCCAGCAGTGAATATATGGGGCAGGGGTCCGGTGGCTACACCTTC
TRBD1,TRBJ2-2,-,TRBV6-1,CASRVDREVTGELFF,TGTGCCAGCAGAGTGGACAGGGAAGTCACCGGGGAGCTGTTTTTT
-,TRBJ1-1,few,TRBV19,CASSIDRWGLLENTEAFF,TGTGCCAGTAGTATAGATCGATGGGGCCTCCTGGAGAACACTGAAGCTTTCTTT
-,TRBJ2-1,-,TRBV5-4,CASSLATELNNEQFF,TGTGCCAGCAGCTTGGCGACGGAACTAAACAATGAGCAGTTCTTC
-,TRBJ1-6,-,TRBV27,CASSLRGANSPLHF,TGTGCCAGCAGTTTACGGGGGGCTAATTCACCCCTCCACTTT
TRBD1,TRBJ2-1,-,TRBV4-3,CASSQEGAGGLFYEQFF,TGCGCCAGCAGCCAAGAAGGGGCAGGGGGCTTGTTCTATGAGCAGTTCTTC
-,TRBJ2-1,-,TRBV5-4,CASSFTQYNEQFF,TGTGCCAGCAGCTTCACACAGTACAATGAGCAGTTCTTC
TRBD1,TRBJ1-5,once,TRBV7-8,CASSLEGASNQPQHF,TGTGCCAGCAGTTTAGAGGGGGCGAGCAATCAGCCCCAGCATTTT
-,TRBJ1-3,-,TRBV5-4,CASSLRTSSGNTIYF,TGTGCCAGCAGCTTACGGACTAGCTCTGGAAACACCATATATTTT
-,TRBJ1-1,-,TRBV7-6,CASSLGARMNTEAFF,TGTGCCAGCAGCTTAGGGGCCAGAATGAACACTGAAGCTTTCTTT
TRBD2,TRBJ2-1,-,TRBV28,CASSWGGSGRKPYNEQFF,TGTGCCAGCAGTTGGGGAGGTAGCGGGAGAAAGCCCTACAATGAGCAGTTCTTC
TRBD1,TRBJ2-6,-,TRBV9,CASSVEGQGLAGANVLTF,TGTGCCAGCAGCGTAGAGGGACAGGGATTGGCTGGGGCCAACGTCCTGACTTTC
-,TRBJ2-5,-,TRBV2,CASSEPTEETQYF,TGTGCCAGCAGTGAACCGACAGAAGAGACCCAGTACTTC
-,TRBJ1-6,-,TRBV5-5,CASSLHHNSPLHF,TGTGCCAGCAGCTTACACCATAATTCACCCCTCCACTTT
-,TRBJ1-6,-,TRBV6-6,CASSSGHPGLSPLHF,TGTGCCAGCAGCTCCGGCCATCCGGGTCTCTCACCCCTCCACTTT
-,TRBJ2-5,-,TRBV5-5,CASSWVGGGRGETQYF,TGTGCCAGCAGCTGGGTTGGGGGGGGCCGGGGAGAGACCCAGTACTTC
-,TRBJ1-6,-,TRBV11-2,CASSSGESANSPLHF,TGTGCCAGCAGCTCGGGTGAGAGCGCGAATTCACCCCTCCACTTT
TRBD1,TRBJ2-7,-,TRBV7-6,CASSYTGGNEQYF,TGTGCCAGCAGCTATACAGGGGGAAACGAGCAGTACTTC
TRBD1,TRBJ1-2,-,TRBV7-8,CASSGQGGQYGYTF,TGTGCCAGCAGCGGGCAGGGGGGACAGTATGGCTACACCTTC
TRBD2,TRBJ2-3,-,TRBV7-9,CASSPIAGVDTQYF,TGTGCCAGCAGCCCGATAGCGGGAGTAGATACGCAGTATTTT
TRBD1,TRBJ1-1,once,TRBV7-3,CASSQGQVRGGEAFF,TGTGCCAGCAGCCAAGGACAGGTTAGAGGGGGTGAAGCTTTCTTT
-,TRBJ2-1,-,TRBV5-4,CASSSGTRSYNEQFF,TGTGCCAGCAGTTCCGGGACTCGCTCCTACAATGAGCAGTTCTTC
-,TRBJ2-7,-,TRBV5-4,CASSPTGPVDEQYF,TGTGCCAGCAGCCCAACAGGTCCGGTCGACGAGCAGTACTTC
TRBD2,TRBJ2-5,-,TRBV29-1,CSVRGGRKTQYF,TGCAGCGTGCGGGGGGGCAGGAAGACCCAGTACTTC
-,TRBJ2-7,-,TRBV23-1,CASSQSSGALPYEQYF,TGCGCCAGCAGTCAATCGTCAGGGGCCCTACCCTACGAGCAGTACTTC